The subject of this entry is one TCR beta chain. The antigen remains unidentified. This CDR3 comprises 11 residues. Germline-derived CDR1 and CDR2 are MNHNY and SVGAGI (reference sequence). The entry originates in a study of breast tumors, draining lymph nodes, adjacent tissues. Study-level findings and limits: Data only fit, rather than demonstrated, lymph node origin of most tumor T cells. Data fit most tumor T cells coming from lymph node, expanding in tumor. Tumors had less TCR diversity than lymph nodes, more than nontumor tissue. Luminal-like breast cancer showed significantly higher tumor–nontumor repertoire similarity than basal-like.

TCRdb ran MiXCR on the multiplex PCR reads and lists one entry per CDR3 protein. The top ten hold 10% to 15% of the sample, which has fewer than 20,000 distinct CDR3 sequences, just under 45% seen once. This TCR was recovered from a female donor with breast cancer. Some clones in this sample may be carry-over from other donors' samples. The chain uses TRBV6-6 and TRBJ1-2; TRBD1 aligns across 8 bases. Sequenced input: tumor-adjacent breast tissue. The CDR3 is CATTPGGGYTF. The CDR3 coding sequence is TGTGCGACAACCCCAGGGGGCGGCTACACCTTC.